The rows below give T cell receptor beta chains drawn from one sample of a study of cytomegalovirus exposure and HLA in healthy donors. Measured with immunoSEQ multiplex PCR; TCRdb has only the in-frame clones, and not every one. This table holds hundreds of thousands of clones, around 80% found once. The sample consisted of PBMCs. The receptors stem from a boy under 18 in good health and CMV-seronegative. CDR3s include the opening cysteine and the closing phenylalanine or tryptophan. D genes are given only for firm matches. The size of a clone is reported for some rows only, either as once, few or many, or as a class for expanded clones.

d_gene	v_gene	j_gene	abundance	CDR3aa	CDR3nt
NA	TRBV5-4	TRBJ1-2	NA	CASSLPSGDYGYTF	TGTGCCAGCAGCTTACCTTCAGGGGACTATGGCTACACCTTC
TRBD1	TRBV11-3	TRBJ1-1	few	CASSLQGQGATFF	TGTGCCAGCAGCTTACAGGGACAGGGGGCGACTTTCTTT
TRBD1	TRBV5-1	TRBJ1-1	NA	CASSLDRGNTEAFF	TGCGCCAGCAGCTTGGACAGGGGTAACACTGAAGCTTTCTTT
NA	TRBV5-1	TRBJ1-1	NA	CASSYPGAELNTEAFF	TGCGCCAGCAGCTACCCTGGGGCAGAACTTAACACTGAAGCTTTCTTT
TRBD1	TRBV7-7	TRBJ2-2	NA	CASSSDRVGTGELFF	TGTGCCAGCAGCTCCGACAGGGTGGGCACCGGGGAGCTGTTTTTT
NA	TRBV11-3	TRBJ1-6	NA	CASSRGGSSYNSPLHF	TGTGCCAGCAGCAGGGGGGGGAGCTCCTATAATTCACCCCTCCACTTT
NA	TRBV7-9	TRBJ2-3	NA	CASSLSTDTQYF	TGTGCCAGCAGCCTATCCACAGATACGCAGTATTTT
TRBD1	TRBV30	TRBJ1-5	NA	CAWTTGGSQPQHF	TGTGCCTGGACCACAGGGGGCAGTCAGCCCCAGCATTTT
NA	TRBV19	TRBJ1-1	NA	CASAPTGGNTEAFF	TGTGCCAGTGCCCCGACAGGAGGGAACACTGAAGCTTTCTTT
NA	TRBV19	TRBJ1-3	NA	CASSIGPRGNTIYF	TGTGCCAGTAGTATAGGCCCCAGAGGAAACACCATATATTTT
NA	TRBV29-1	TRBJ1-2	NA	CSVEPADTYTF	TGCAGCGTTGAACCCGCCGACACCTACACCTTC
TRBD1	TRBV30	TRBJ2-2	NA	CAWSVGGITGELFF	TGTGCCTGGAGTGTAGGGGGCATCACCGGGGAGCTGTTTTTT
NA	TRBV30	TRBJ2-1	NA	CAWSTSGYNEQFF	TGTGCCTGGAGTACCTCCGGCTACAATGAGCAGTTCTTC
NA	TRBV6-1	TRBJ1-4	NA	CASSEFQGNEKLFF	TGTGCCAGCAGTGAATTTCAGGGTAATGAAAAACTGTTTTTT
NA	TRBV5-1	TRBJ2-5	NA	CASSFGGVETQYF	TGCGCCAGCAGCTTTGGGGGCGTAGAGACCCAGTACTTC
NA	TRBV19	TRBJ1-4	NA	CASSILSPGGLFF	TGTGCCAGTAGTATCCTATCCCCGGGGGGACTGTTTTTT
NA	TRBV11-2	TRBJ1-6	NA	CASSFNFLGAGNPLHF	TGTGCCAGCAGCTTCAACTTTTTGGGGGCAGGTAACCCCCTCCACTTT
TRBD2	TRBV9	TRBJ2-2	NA	CASSVRSLAGVTGELFF	TGTGCCAGCAGCGTAAGATCACTAGCGGGTGTCACCGGGGAGCTGTTTTTT
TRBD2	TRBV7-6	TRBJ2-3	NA	CASSYAPAGGRDTQYF	TGTGCCAGCAGCTATGCCCCTGCGGGGGGTCGGGATACGCAGTATTTT
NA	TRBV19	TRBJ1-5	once	CASSIDRGLNQPQHF	TGTGCCAGTAGTATAGATCGGGGATTAAATCAGCCCCAGCATTTT
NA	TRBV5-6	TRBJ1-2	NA	CASSLKDRDYGYTF	TGTGCCAGCAGCTTGAAGGACAGAGACTATGGCTACACCTTC
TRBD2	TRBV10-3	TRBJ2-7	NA	CAINAGGSYEQYF	TGTGCCATCAACGCGGGAGGGAGCTACGAGCAGTACTTC
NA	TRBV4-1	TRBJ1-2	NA	CASSYRTGIGYGYTF	TGCGCCAGCAGCTACCGAACCGGGATAGGCTATGGCTACACCTTC
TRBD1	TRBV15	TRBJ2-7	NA	CATSRQGADEQYF	TGTGCCACCAGCAGACAGGGGGCGGACGAGCAGTACTTC
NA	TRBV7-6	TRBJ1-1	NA	CASSLTDYTEAFF	TGTGCCAGCAGCCTGACAGACTACACTGAAGCTTTCTTT
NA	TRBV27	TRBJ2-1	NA	CASSLRRTLYNEQFF	TGTGCCAGCAGTTTGAGGAGGACCCTCTACAATGAGCAGTTCTTC
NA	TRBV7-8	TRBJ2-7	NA	CASSPRFARPYEQYF	TGTGCCAGCAGCCCTCGGTTTGCGAGGCCCTACGAGCAGTACTTC
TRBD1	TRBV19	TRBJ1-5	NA	CASSIRAGGNQPQHF	TGTGCCAGTAGTATTCGGGCAGGGGGGAATCAGCCCCAGCATTTT
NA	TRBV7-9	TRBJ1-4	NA	CASRASEKLFF	TGTGCCAGCAGGGCTTCTGAAAAACTGTTTTTT
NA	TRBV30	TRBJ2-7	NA	CAWAPGNREQYF	TGTGCCTGGGCGCCAGGGAATAGGGAGCAGTACTTC
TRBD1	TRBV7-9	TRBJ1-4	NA	CASSTGQGRNEKLFF	TGTGCCAGCAGTACCGGACAGGGTCGCAATGAAAAACTGTTTTTT
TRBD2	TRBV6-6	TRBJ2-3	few	CASSYAGGTDTQYF	TGTGCCAGCAGTTACGCGGGGGGCACAGATACGCAGTATTTT
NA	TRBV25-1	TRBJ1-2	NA	CASSDGGSYDYGYTF	TGTGCCAGCAGTGACGGCGGGTCCTATGACTATGGCTACACCTTC
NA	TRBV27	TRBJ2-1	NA	CASSLAGNEQFF	TGTGCCAGCAGTTTAGCGGGGAATGAGCAGTTCTTC
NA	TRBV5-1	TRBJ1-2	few	CASSYRPQEYGYTF	TGCGCCAGCAGTTATCGACCTCAGGAATATGGCTACACCTTC
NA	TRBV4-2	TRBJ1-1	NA	CASSQVAVLTEAFF	TGTGCCAGCAGCCAAGTGGCGGTTCTGACTGAAGCTTTCTTT
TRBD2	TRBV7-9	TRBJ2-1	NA	CASSLELAGAYNEQFF	TGTGCCAGCAGCTTAGAACTAGCGGGAGCCTACAATGAGCAGTTCTTC
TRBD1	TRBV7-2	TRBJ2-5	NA	CASSPPGQGVWETQYF	TGTGCCAGCAGCCCTCCGGGACAGGGGGTGTGGGAGACCCAGTACTTC
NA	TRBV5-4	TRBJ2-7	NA	CASSFLTDEQYF	TGTGCCAGCAGCTTTTTAACGGACGAGCAGTACTTC
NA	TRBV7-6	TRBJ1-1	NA	CASSPNLNTEAFF	TGTGCCAGCAGCCCCAACTTGAACACTGAAGCTTTCTTT
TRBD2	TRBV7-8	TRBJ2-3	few	CASSLAGLGGTSGTLDTQYF	TGTGCCAGCAGCTTAGCGGGACTAGGGGGGACTAGCGGGACGTTAGATACGCAGTATTTT
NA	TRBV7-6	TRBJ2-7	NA	CASSPRTTHSYEQYF	TGTGCCAGCAGCCCTCGGACAACGCACTCCTACGAGCAGTACTTC
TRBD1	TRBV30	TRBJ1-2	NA	CAWTGGGGYTF	TGTGCCTGGACAGGGGGAGGTGGCTACACCTTC
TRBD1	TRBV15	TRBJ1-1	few	CATSRDRVAFF	TGTGCCACCAGCAGGGACAGGGTGGCTTTCTTT
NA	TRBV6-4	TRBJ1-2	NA	CASRDSGASGYTF	TGTGCCAGCAGAGACTCAGGAGCTTCCGGCTACACCTTC
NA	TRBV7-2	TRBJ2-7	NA	CASSFPGGSYEQYF	TGTGCCAGCAGCTTTCCCGGGGGATCCTACGAGCAGTACTTC
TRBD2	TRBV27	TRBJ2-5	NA	CASSLGAGGETQYF	TGTGCCAGCAGTTTGGGGGCGGGGGGAGAGACCCAGTACTTC
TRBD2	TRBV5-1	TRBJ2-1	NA	CASGREAAYNEQFF	TGCGCCAGCGGGAGGGAGGCCGCCTACAATGAGCAGTTCTTC
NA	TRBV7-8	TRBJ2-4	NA	CASSPGRANIQYF	TGTGCCAGCAGCCCTGGGAGAGCAAACATTCAGTACTTC
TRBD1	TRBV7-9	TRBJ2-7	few	CASSLADRDAYEQYF	TGTGCCAGCAGCTTAGCCGACAGGGACGCCTACGAGCAGTACTTC
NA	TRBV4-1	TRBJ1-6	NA	CASSQVAGYNSPLHF	TGCGCCAGCAGCCAAGTGGCAGGATATAATTCACCCCTCCACTTT
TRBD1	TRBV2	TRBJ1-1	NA	CARPYRGVNTEAFF	TGTGCCAGACCATACAGGGGGGTGAACACTGAAGCTTTCTTT
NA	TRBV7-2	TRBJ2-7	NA	CASSPGGLLSIEAQQYF	TGTGCCAGCAGCCCTGGGGGCCTCCTTTCAATTGAGGCCCAGCAGTACTTC
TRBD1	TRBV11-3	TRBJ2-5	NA	CASRVGQGLHETQYF	TGTGCCAGCAGAGTAGGACAGGGCCTACACGAGACCCAGTACTTC
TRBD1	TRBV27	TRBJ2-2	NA	CASSWGQGTGELFF	TGTGCCAGCAGTTGGGGACAGGGCACCGGGGAGCTGTTTTTT
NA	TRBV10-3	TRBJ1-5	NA	CAVQGPNQPQHF	TGTGCCGTTCAGGGGCCCAATCAGCCCCAGCATTTT
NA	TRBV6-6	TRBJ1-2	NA	CDIYYGYTF	TGTGACATTTACTATGGCTACACCTTC